This T cell receptor (beta chain) originates from a study of vaccination effects on CD4 cells after COVID-19. As for the study in general: Samples that were drawn after vaccination came a median of 72 days after the second dose.

V was trimmed by 1 base and J by 4 bases, leaving 11 bases between them. This CDR3 has 15 residues. Germline V CDR1 and CDR2: KGHSH, LQKENI. This clone has more than one count but fewer than ten. The antigen is not known. The table came from immunoSEQ multiplex PCR; TCRdb's copy has only in-frame clones and leaves some out. This sample has 65,000 to 95,000 clones, with around 74% found just once. In the ViraFEST assay, antigen-specific CD4+ clonotypes were identified by expansion after peptide-pool stimulation. Around day 10 of culture, CD4+ T cells were separated out. All study participants received two doses of BNT162b2 or mRNA-1273 vaccine. Vaccinated participants had no history of SARS-CoV-2 infection and tested negative for nucleocapsid antibodies. The culture medium for approximately 1.9 million PBMC per well included around 9 IU/ml IL-2 and about 9.1 ug/ml peptides.

This TCR was sampled from a human donor who received a COVID-19 vaccine. V usage is TRBV18 and J usage is TRBJ1-5; tentative D call: TRBD1 (5 bases). This specimen was CD4+ T cells from PBMCs cultured with HCoV-OC43 spike peptides, taken after COVID-19 vaccination. Described subset: HCoV-OC43 spike overlapping peptide pool stimulation. The CDR3 protein is CASSPQGPRNQPQHF. DNA of the CDR3: TGTGCCAGCTCACCACAGGGACCTAGGAATCAGCCCCAGCATTTT.